A single sample is the source of the 26 T cell receptor beta chains below, sequenced in a study of beta chain features in type 1 diabetes (dated by TCRdb to 2016 to 2019). Receptor amplification or capture employed the immunoSEQ multiplex PCR assay. All of the isolated RNA was reverse transcribed with the High Capacity cDNA Reverse Transcription Kit, so expressed TCRB transcripts were sequenced. TCRdb retrieved this table from immuneACCESS and kept in-frame rearrangements only. Not all clones are present; in checked studies, unresolved V genes account for under half, and no reason is known for the remainder. The sample table lists approximately 120,000 clones, approximately 15% of them with a count of one. The ten largest clones capture 2.6% of the sample. The investigation overall reported the following: Type 1 diabetes patients showed a moderate but significant shortening of TCRB CDR3 length in all four CD4+ subsets.

Their specific antigens are unknown. The sample was central memory CD4+ T cells from blood. The receptors derive from a young man with type 1 diabetes.

This chain connects TRBV30 to TRBJ2-7, with 7 positions matching TRBD1. CDR1 and CDR2 (germline): GTSNPN, SVGIG (reference sequence). V lost 0 bases, J lost 8 bases, and 13 bases stayed unmatched. The CDR3 has 15 residues. The chain's CDR3 is CAWSVKTGSFSKQYF. CDR3 DNA: TGTGCCTGGAGTGTTAAGACAGGGAGTTTTAGTAAGCAGTACTTC. Together with reference TRBV30 and TRBJ2-7, the CDR3 gives the full variable domain: SQTIHQWPATLVQPVGSPLSLECTVEGTSNPNLYWYRQAAGRGLQLLFYSVGIGQISSEVPQNLSASRPQDRQFILSSKKLLLSDSGFYLCAWSVKTGSFSKQYFGPGTRLTVT.

The chain carries TRBV5-4 and TRBJ2-7, with TRBD2 identical over 12 bases. Germline lookup yields CDR1 SGHNT and CDR2 YYREEE (reference sequence). After removal of 3 bases from V and 3 bases from J, the junction contained 4 bases not matched to a gene. This CDR3 contains 15 residues. CDR3 amino acids: CASSSGTSGFYEQYF. CDR3 sequence (DNA): TGTGCCAGCAGCTCCGGGACTAGCGGGTTCTACGAGCAGTACTTC.

The chain combines TRBV19 with TRBJ2-1; possible D gene TRBD2, 6 bases. Germline V gives CDR1 LNHDA, CDR2 SQIVND (reference sequence). The germline V and J ends were trimmed by 6 bases and 5 bases, with 17 bases remaining between them. This CDR3 comprises 15 residues. CDR3 DNA sequence: TGTGCCAGTAGGAGACAGCGGGTCACGGACAATGAGCAGTTCTTC. This sequence encodes CASRRQRVTDNEQFF.

This clone showed up just a few times. This chain joins TRBV29-1 and TRBJ1-1; no clear D. V dropped 8 bases and J dropped 3 bases, with 10 bases sitting between them. The V gene's germline CDR1 is SQVTM and CDR2 ANQGSEA. This CDR3 has 11 amino acids. The CDR3 loop is CSFGQHTEAFF. The DNA for the CDR3 is TGCAGCTTCGGGCAGCACACTGAAGCTTTCTTT. The entire variable domain, with the rest obtained from reference TRBV29-1 and TRBJ1-1, is as follows: SAVISQKPSRDICQRGTSLTIQCQVDSQVTMMFWYRQQPGQSLTLIATANQGSEATYESGFVIDKFPISRPNLTFSTLTVSNMSPEDSSIYLCSFGQHTEAFFGQGTRLTVV.

The V and J genes are TRBV2 and TRBJ2-7, with 9 bases identical to TRBD2. The germline V gene has CDR1 SNHLY and CDR2 FYNNEI. Losses at the gene ends were 6 bases for V and 8 bases for J; bases not matched to a gene: 11. The CDR3 covers 14 residues. The CDR3 nucleotides read TGTGCCAGCAGACCCCCCCTTAGCGGGAGTAAGCAGTACTTC. Amino acids: CASRPPLSGSKQYF.

This clone was detected only a few times. V and J are TRBV18 and TRBJ2-5, with D unclear. CDR1 KGHSH and CDR2 LQKENI come from the germline V gene. The V end was cut by 4 bases, the J end by 5 bases, with 11 bases between. This CDR3 is 13 amino acids long. Written as DNA, the CDR3 is TGTGCCAGCTCACTTCAATGGTCTGAGACCCAGTACTTC. This encodes CASSLQWSETQYF.

This clone has a handful of counts. V is TRBV4-3 and J is TRBJ2-3; D is possibly TRBD2 (6 bases). Germline V lookup: CDR1 LGHNA, CDR2 YSLEER. CDR3 size: 16 residues. The germline V and J ends were trimmed by 0 bases and 1 base, with 11 bases remaining between them. The DNA for the CDR3 is TGCGCCAGCAGCCAAGATCGGGAGACAGGCACAGATACGCAGTATTTT. It yields the protein CASSQDRETGTDTQYF.

There are many counts of this clone. V gene TRBV11-3 combines with J gene TRBJ1-5; D possibly corresponds to TRBD1 (6 bases). Per the germline V gene, CDR1 is SGHNT and CDR2 is YENEEA. The length of the CDR3 is 16 residues. The V gene lost 1 base and the J gene lost 3 bases, with 13 bases spanning the gap. The DNA of the CDR3 is TGTGCCAGCAGCTTAGTAGGTCCGGGACACAATCAGCCCCAGCATTTT. Its protein product is CASSLVGPGHNQPQHF.

V is TRBV7-2 and J is TRBJ1-5; TRBD1 agrees at 10 bases. The ends lost 3 bases at V and 6 bases at J; junction bases unmatched: 2. The CDR3 loop spans 14 amino acids. Germline assignment: CDR1 SGHTA and CDR2 FQGNSA. This CDR3 is CASSLTGGGQPQHF. The CDR3 nucleotides are TGTGCCAGCAGCTTGACAGGGGGCGGTCAGCCCCAGCATTTT.

The V gene is TRBV30, the J gene TRBJ1-6; weak D call: TRBD1 (5 bases). The V end was cut by 7 bases, the J end by 0 bases, with 22 bases between. The CDR3 totals 18 residues. CDR1 is GTSNPN, CDR2 SVGIG, per germline (reference sequence). CDR3 protein: CASTGTALASSYNSPLHF. DNA of the CDR3: TGTGCCTCCACCGGGACCGCATTAGCTAGCTCCTATAATTCACCCCTCCACTTT.

Ten or more counts support this clone. The chain carries TRBV5-4 and TRBJ2-5; D gene ambiguous. Germline CDR1 reads SGHNT; CDR2 reads YYREEE (reference sequence). The CDR3 runs 13 residues. Trimming removed 3 bases from V and 5 bases from J, with 11 bases in between. The chain's CDR3 is CASSSVIGETQYF. In DNA form, the CDR3 reads TGTGCCAGCAGCTCAGTAATAGGGGAGACCCAGTACTTC.

The J gene is TRBJ2-3, the V gene TRBV7-3, with D hard to call. The CDR3 is 14 amino acids. CDR1 is SGHTA and CDR2 is FQGTGA in the germline V gene. V was shortened by 5 bases and J by 4 bases, with 13 bases between the two germline ends. The CDR3 coding sequence is TGTGCCAGCAGCCAAAGTTCCAGTTCAGATACGCAGTATTTT. Its translation: CASSQSSSSDTQYF.

CDR3 sequence: CASTYRPGGAGGRSTDTQYF. The CDR3, as DNA: TGTGCCAGCACCTATCGCCCTGGCGGGGCGGGAGGAAGAAGCACAGATACGCAGTATTTT. The gene calls are TRBV7-6 and TRBJ2-3; 8 positions match TRBD2. CDR1 and CDR2 (germline): SGHVS, FNYEAQ. V shed 7 bases, J shed 0 bases, and the junction held 21 bases outside the gene matches. The CDR3 contains 20 residues.

The J gene is TRBJ2-1, the V gene TRBV5-4, with 8 bases fitting TRBD1. J lost 2 bases, V lost 3 bases, and 7 bases had no gene match. Germline V gene data show CDR1 as SGHNT and CDR2 as YYREEE (reference sequence). The CDR3 is 16 amino acids. Here the CDR3 reads CASSSGQGRTYNEQFF. The DNA of the CDR3 is TGTGCCAGCAGCTCCGGACAGGGAAGGACCTACAATGAGCAGTTCTTC.

V is TRBV28 and J is TRBJ1-5; D is undetermined. CDR1 and CDR2 from the germline V gene are MDHEN and SYDVKM. V was cut by 2 bases and J by 7 bases, with 15 bases left in between. This CDR3 comprises 15 residues. The CDR3 loop reads CASSLGYMGGQPQHF. CDR3 coding DNA: TGTGCCAGCAGTTTAGGTTATATGGGAGGGCAGCCCCAGCATTTT.

This clone was observed a few times. Here the CDR3 reads CASSYSGRAMGFF. The CDR3 DNA reads as TGTGCCAGCAGTTACTCGGGGCGGGCAATGGGTTTCTTT. The chain has TRBV6-5 and TRBJ1-1; D is possibly TRBD1 (5 bases). CDR1 MNHEY and CDR2 SVGAGI come from the germline V gene. This CDR3 spans 13 amino acids. The V end lost 0 bases, the J end lost 13 bases, and 15 bases lay between the germline ends.

This chain joins TRBV7-3 and TRBJ2-1, with no clear D. Between the trimmed V and J ends, which lost 5 bases and 4 bases, there was a span of 9 bases. The CDR3 sequence is 13 residues long. Germline-derived CDR1 and CDR2 are SGHTA and FQGTGA. The CDR3 DNA sequence: TGTGCCAGCAGCCCCTACCTTTACAATGAGCAGTTCTTC. This codes for CASSPYLYNEQFF.

The rearrangement uses TRBV29-1 and TRBJ2-1; D gene uncertain. Germline V gene lookup returns CDR1 SQVTM and CDR2 ANQGSEA. This CDR3 spans 13 amino acids. V shed 7 bases and J shed 0 bases, with 10 bases lying between them. The CDR3 DNA is TGCAGCGCCGGTTACCCCTCCTACAATGAGCAGTTCTTC. Encoded protein: CSAGYPSYNEQFF.

V is TRBV5-4 and J is TRBJ2-3; 7 nucleotides match TRBD1. With 4 bases clipped from V and 6 bases from J, the junction kept 8 bases outside the gene matches. CDR1 is SGHNT and CDR2 is YYREEE in the germline V gene (reference sequence). CDR3 length equals 14 residues. For the CDR3, the DNA is TGTGCCAGCAGCCTATCAGGGGGATCGGATACGCAGTATTTT. It is translated as CASSLSGGSDTQYF.

The sample holds a few counts of this clone. V usage is TRBV19 and J usage is TRBJ2-7, with TRBD2 matching over 9 bases. V lost 6 bases, J lost 1 base, and 4 bases stayed unmatched. CDR3 length: 14 amino acids. Germline CDR1 reads LNHDA; CDR2 reads SQIVND (reference sequence). The CDR3 region has the DNA TGTGCCAGTAGCAAGCGGGAGGCATCCTACGAGCAGTACTTC. Its translation is CASSKREASYEQYF.

This clone has a handful of counts. For the CDR3, the DNA is TGTGCCTGGAGTGGAGGGAAGGCCGGGGAGCTGTTTTTT. Translated, it gives CAWSGGKAGELFF. The chain links TRBV30 to TRBJ2-2, with D perhaps matching TRBD2 (5 bases). The CDR3 length is 13 residues. Germline V gene lookup returns CDR1 GTSNPN and CDR2 SVGIG (reference sequence). Between the trimmed V and J ends, which lost 1 base and 6 bases, there was a span of 9 bases.

The chain joins TRBV30 to TRBJ1-3; D call uncertain. CDR3 length: 14 amino acids. With 0 bases removed from V and 1 base from J, the gap between germline ends came to 7 bases. Germline CDR1 reads GTSNPN; CDR2 reads SVGIG (reference sequence). The CDR3 nucleotides read TGTGCCTGGAGTGTGGGGAGGTCTGGAAACACCATATATTTT. Its protein product is CAWSVGRSGNTIYF.

The V and J genes are TRBV12-5 and TRBJ2-1; 7 positions match TRBD1. Germline V gives CDR1 LGHNT, CDR2 FRNRAP. The CDR3 length is 13 residues. V lost 6 bases, J lost 6 bases, and 5 bases stayed unmatched. This CDR3 is CASGRQGGNEQFF. The CDR3 region has the DNA TGTGCTAGTGGCCGACAGGGTGGCAATGAGCAGTTCTTC.

The J gene is TRBJ1-5, the V gene TRBV7-9; no clear D. The CDR3 sequence is 14 residues long. CDR1 and CDR2 (germline): SEHNR, FQNEAQ (reference sequence). The V and J ends lost 1 base and 9 bases respectively, with 13 bases between them. This chain's CDR3 is CASSLEGSPWPQHF. CDR3 in DNA: TGTGCCAGCAGCTTAGAAGGGAGCCCCTGGCCCCAGCATTTT.

This clone has more than one count but fewer than ten. V usage is TRBV2 and J usage is TRBJ1-5, with 8 bases that match TRBD1. V lost 5 bases and J lost 7; bases outside the gene matches: 7. Germline assignment: CDR1 SNHLY and CDR2 FYNNEI. The CDR3 totals 14 residues. CDR3 sequence reads: CASSTGQGRQPQHF. The CDR3 DNA reads as TGTGCCAGCAGTACTGGACAGGGAAGACAGCCCCAGCATTTT.

This clone was counted a few times. J is TRBJ1-1 and V is TRBV14, with TRBD1 matching over 7 bases. The J segment lost 3 bases and the V segment lost 2 bases, leaving 15 bases of the junction unmatched. CDR3 length: 18 amino acids. From germline, CDR1 is SGHDN and CDR2 FVKESK. CDR3 nucleotide sequence: TGTGCCAGCAGCCAATTTATATTCTTTACAGGGGCCGACACTGAAGCTTTCTTT. It codes for CASSQFIFFTGADTEAFF.